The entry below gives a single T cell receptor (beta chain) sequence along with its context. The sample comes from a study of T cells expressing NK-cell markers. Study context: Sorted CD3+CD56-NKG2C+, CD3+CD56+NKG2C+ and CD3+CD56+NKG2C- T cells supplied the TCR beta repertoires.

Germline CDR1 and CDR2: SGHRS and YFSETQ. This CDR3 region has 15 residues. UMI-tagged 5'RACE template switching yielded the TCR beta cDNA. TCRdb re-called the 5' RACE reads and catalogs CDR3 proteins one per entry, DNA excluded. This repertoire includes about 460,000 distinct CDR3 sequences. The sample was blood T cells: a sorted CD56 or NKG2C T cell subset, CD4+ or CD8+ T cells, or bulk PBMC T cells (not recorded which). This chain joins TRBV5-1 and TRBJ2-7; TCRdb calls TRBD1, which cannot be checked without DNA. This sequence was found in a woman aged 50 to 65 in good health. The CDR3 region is CASSPVARFVDEQYF.